The following is a TCR beta chain sequence with its context. V lost 0 bases and J lost 4, with 9 bases in between. CDR3 length: 15 residues. From germline, CDR1 is LNHNV and CDR2 YYDKDF (reference sequence). The protocol was immunoSEQ multiplex PCR, while the TCRdb copy is restricted to in-frame clones and leaves out a portion. Of roughly 400,000 clones in the sample, about 90% were seen once. This sample is part of a study of Ad26.COV2.S vaccination and SARS-CoV-2 variants. The treatment: around 19 received Ad26.COV2.S at low or high dose, single or two shots; several received placebo; per-sample allocation not given. Vaccine and placebo recipients were sampled on day 63 after the first injection.

This chain connects TRBV15 to TRBJ1-4; D is perhaps TRBD1 (5 bases). The material was peripheral blood, obtained in a trial of Ad26.COV2.S vaccine versus placebo. The TCR originated in a person aged 18-60 years who received the Ad26.COV2.S COVID-19 vaccine or a placebo. The CDR3 spells CATSREGEINEKLFF. The CDR3 DNA sequence: TGTGCCACCAGCAGAGAGGGGGAAATTAATGAAAAACTGTTTTTT.